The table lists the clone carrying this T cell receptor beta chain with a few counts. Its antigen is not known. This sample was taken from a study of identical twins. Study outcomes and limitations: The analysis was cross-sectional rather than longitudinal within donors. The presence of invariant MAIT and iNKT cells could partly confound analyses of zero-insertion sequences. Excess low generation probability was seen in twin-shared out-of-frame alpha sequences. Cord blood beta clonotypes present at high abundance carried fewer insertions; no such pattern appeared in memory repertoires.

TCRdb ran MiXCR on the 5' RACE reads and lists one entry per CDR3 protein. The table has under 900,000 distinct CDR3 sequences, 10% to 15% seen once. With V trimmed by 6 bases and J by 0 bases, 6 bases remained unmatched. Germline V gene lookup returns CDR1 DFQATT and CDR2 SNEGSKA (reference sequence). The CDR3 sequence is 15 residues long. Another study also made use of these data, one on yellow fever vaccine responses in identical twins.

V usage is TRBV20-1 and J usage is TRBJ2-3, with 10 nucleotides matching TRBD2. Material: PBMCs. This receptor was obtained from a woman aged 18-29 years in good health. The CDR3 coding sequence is TGCAGTGCGTGGACTAGCGGTTCTAGCACAGATACGCAGTATTTT. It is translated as CSAWTSGSSTDTQYF.